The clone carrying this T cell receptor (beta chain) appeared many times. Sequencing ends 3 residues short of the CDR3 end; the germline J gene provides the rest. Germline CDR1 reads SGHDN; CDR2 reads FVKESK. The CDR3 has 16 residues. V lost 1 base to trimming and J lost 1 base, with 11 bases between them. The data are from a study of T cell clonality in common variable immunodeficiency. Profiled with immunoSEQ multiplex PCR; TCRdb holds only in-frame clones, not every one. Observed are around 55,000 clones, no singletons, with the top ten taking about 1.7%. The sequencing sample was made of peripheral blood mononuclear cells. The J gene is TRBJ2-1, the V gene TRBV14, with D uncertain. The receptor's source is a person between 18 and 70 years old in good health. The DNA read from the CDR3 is TGTGCCAGCAGCCAAGGTCCACTAAGATCCTACAATGAG. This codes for CASSQGPLRSYNE. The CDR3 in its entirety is CASSQGPLRSYNEQFF. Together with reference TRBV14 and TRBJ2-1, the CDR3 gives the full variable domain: EAGVTQFPSHSVIEKGQTVTLRCDPISGHDNLYWYRRVMGKEIKFLLHFVKESKQDESGMPNNRFLAERTGGTYSTLKVQPAELEDSGVYFCASSQGPLRSYNEQFFGPGTRLTVL.